This T cell receptor (beta chain) comes out of a study of shared clonotypes between healthy human individuals. As defined, naive CD8 cells were CD45RO-negative and positively selected for CCR7, with terminally differentiated effector memory CD45RA+ cells excluded. The CDR3 contains 16 residues. Germline V gives CDR1 MDHEN, CDR2 SYDVKM. J was trimmed by 8 bases and V by 1 base; bases with no gene match: 6. Evenly divided among several immunoSEQ plates was the genomic DNA of each subset. The assay was immunoSEQ multiplex PCR, and TCRdb's table has in-frame clones only and misses some. This sample has about 700,000 clones, with about 92% found just once.

The chain recombines TRBV28 with TRBJ2-1, with TRBD1 matching over 12 bases. This TCR was sampled from a man aged 30 to 39 in good health. The material sequenced was naive CD8+ T cells sorted from blood. The CDR3 protein is CASSLYSGQGADEQFF. Written as DNA, the CDR3 is TGTGCCAGCAGTTTATATTCGGGACAGGGGGCCGATGAGCAGTTCTTC. Supplemented by reference TRBV28 and TRBJ2-1, the full variable domain reads DVKVTQSSRYLVKRTGEKVFLECVQDMDHENMFWYRQDPGLGLRLIYFSYDVKMKEKGDIPEGYSVSREKKERFSLILESASTNQTSMYLCASSLYSGQGADEQFFGPGTRLTVL.